The following is a TCR beta chain sequence with its context. The antigen it recognizes is unknown. Per-base qualities were not stored, and no clone one base away is much larger. The data were obtained in a study of Ad26.COV2.S vaccination and SARS-CoV-2 variants (dated by TCRdb to the early 2020s). Context from the whole study: Donors in the vaccine arm were drawn from COV1001, a phase I-IIa trial of Ad26.COV2.S in healthy adults that was multicentre, randomized, double-blind and placebo-controlled. The specificity and breadth of SARS-CoV-2-reactive T cell receptors after Ad26.COV2.S vaccination were assessed by TCRbeta repertoire sequencing. The TCR-sequenced set comprised about 32 samples: around 20 Ad26.COV2.S vaccine recipients, 5 placebo recipients and 8 SARS-CoV-2 convalescent individuals. Investigators did not know the trial group allocation while performing experiments and assessing outcomes. Ad26.COV2.S was administered intramuscularly at 5 x 10^10 or 1 x 10^11 viral particles, either as a single shot or as two shots given 56 days apart. Trial participants were randomized into five groups of five: low-dose or high-dose Ad26.COV2.S given once or twice, or placebo on both occasions. The study at large found these results: It was noted by the authors that total T cell responses may have been underestimated by the TCR breadth and depth analyses. After vaccination, spike-specific CD8+ and CD4+ T cell responses were reported to show substantial breadth. Vaccine and placebo recipients had comparable non-spike TCR breadth, which fits with the vaccine containing only spike. Spike-specific TCR breadth was higher in Ad26.COV2.S recipients than in placebo recipients (P = 0.0014). The study was not powered for comparison of responses between vaccine doses or regimens.

This specimen's treatment or condition label, interpreted: 19 received Ad26.COV2.S at low or high dose, single or two shots; 5 received placebo; per-sample allocation not given. Repertoires of vaccine and placebo recipients were sequenced from samples taken on day 63 after the first injection. In Cohort 1b, some 25 adults aged 18-55 years were enrolled at a single site in Boston, USA, between 29 July and 7 August 2020. Ad26.COV2.S was a replication-incompetent adenovirus type 26 vector expressing a prefusion-stabilized SARS-CoV-2 spike protein from the original Wuhan strain. The CDR3 goes from the cysteine to the phenylalanine over 12 residues. Only the CDR3 DNA is retained, 36 bases long and in frame from the first base. The trim is 6 bases for V and 0 bases for J, with a gap of 5 bases between the germline ends. From the germline V gene, CDR1 is SQVTM and CDR2 is ANQGSEA. The immunoSEQ Assay was the method used to sequence TCRbeta CDR3 regions. After extraction, genomic DNA underwent amplification by bias-controlled multiplex PCR, followed by high-throughput sequencing. On the authors' methods: To quantify the absolute abundance of each unique TCRbeta CDR3 region, sequences were collapsed and filtered. Usable DNA was measured by amplifying reference genes present in all nucleated cells, and TCRbeta template counts were normalized to that usable DNA to estimate T cell fraction. Repertoire TCRs were annotated as SARS-CoV-2-specific when V gene, CDR3 amino acid sequence and J gene were exactly matched to a known reactive TCR set. The reference SARS-CoV-2 TCR set was obtained from MIRA and was filtered for enrichment in COVID-19-positive ImmuneCODE repertoires, whereby public or cross-reactive TCRs were removed. Using the MIRA antigens, annotated TCRs were further analysed by specific ORF or by position within an ORF. Breadth was defined as annotated unique rearrangements over total unique productive rearrangements; depth was the summed frequency of those rearrangements. TCR breadth was compared between groups using two-sided Wilcoxon rank-sum tests. In its TCRdb copy, this immuneACCESS table keeps in-frame sequences only and misses some clones. Where compared with another copy, unresolved V genes explain less than half of these, and the others have no known cause. That table gives V, J and clone size, and the DNA gave D and trimming. The sample profile shows approximately 300,000 clones; around 83% of them were found once. More than 1.5% of the sample is taken by the ten largest.

The V gene is TRBV29-1 and the J gene is TRBJ1-4, with the D gene too uncertain to name. The TCR was taken from a person aged 18 to 59 who received the Ad26.COV2.S COVID-19 vaccine or a placebo. The starting material was peripheral blood, obtained in a trial of Ad26.COV2.S vaccine versus placebo. The CDR3 protein is CSVRATNEKLFF. The DNA sequence is TGCAGCGTACGCGCAACTAATGAAAAACTGTTTTTT. The variable domain in full, with residues beyond the CDR3 obtained from the reference TRBV29-1 and TRBJ1-4 genes, is SAVISQKPSRDICQRGTSLTIQCQVDSQVTMMFWYRQQPGQSLTLIATANQGSEATYESGFVIDKFPISRPNLTFSTLTVSNMSPEDSSIYLCSVRATNEKLFFGSGTQLSVL.